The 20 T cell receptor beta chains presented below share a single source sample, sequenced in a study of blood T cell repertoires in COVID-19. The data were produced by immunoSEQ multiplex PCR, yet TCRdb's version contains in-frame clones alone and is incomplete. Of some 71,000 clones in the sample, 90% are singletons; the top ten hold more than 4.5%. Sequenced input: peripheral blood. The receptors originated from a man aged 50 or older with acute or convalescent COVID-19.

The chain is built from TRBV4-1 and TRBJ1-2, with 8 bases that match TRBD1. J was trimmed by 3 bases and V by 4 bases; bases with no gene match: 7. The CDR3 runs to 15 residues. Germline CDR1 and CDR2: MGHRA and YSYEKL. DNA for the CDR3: TGCGCCAGCAGCCTGACGAAACAGGGGGACTATGGCTACACCTTC. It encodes CASSLTKQGDYGYTF.

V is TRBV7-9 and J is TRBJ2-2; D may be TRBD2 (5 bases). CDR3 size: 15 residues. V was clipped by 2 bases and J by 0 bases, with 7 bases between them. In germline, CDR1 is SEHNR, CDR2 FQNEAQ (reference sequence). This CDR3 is CASSLLRANTGELFF. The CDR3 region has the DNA TGTGCCAGCAGCTTATTGCGGGCGAACACCGGGGAGCTGTTTTTT.

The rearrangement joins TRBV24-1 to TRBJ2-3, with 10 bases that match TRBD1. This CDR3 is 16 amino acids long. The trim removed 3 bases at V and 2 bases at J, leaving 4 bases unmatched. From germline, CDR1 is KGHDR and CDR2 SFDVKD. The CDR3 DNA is TGTGCCACCAGTGATCGACAGGGGGCTTCCACAGATACGCAGTATTTT. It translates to CATSDRQGASTDTQYF.

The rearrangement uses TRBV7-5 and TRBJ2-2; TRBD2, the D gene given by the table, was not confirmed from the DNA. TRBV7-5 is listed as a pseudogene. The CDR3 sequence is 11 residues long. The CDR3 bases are TGTGCCAGATCCTACACCGGGGAGCTGTTTTTT. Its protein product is CARSYTGELFF.

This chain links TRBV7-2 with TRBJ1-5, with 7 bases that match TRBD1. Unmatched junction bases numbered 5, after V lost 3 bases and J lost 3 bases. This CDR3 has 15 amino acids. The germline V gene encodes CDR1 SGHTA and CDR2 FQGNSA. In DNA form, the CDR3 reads TGTGCCAGCAGCTTTGGGACAGTGGACAATCAGCCCCAGCATTTT. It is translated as CASSFGTVDNQPQHF.

The CDR3 DNA is TGTGCCAGCACCCTAAGCGGGAGGTACACCGGGGAGCTGTTTTTT. Translating gives CASTLSGRYTGELFF. The chain recombines TRBV27 with TRBJ2-2; 9 bases are shared with TRBD2. The CDR3 loop spans 15 amino acids. Unmatched junction bases numbered 6, after V lost 7 bases and J lost 3 bases. The germline V gene encodes CDR1 MNHEY and CDR2 SMNVEV (reference sequence).

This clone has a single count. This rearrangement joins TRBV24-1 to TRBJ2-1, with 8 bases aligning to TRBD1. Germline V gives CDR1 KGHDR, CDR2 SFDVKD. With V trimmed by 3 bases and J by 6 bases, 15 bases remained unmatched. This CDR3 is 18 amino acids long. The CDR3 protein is CATSDHRKQYQGANEQFF. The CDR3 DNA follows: TGTGCCACCAGTGATCATCGAAAGCAATACCAGGGGGCCAATGAGCAGTTCTTC.

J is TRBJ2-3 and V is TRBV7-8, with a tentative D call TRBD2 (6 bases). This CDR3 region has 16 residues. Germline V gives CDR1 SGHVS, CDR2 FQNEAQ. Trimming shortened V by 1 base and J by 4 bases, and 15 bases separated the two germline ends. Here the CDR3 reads CASSLGGEFVSDTQYF. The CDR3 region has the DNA TGTGCCAGCAGCTTAGGGGGGGAGTTCGTGTCAGATACGCAGTATTTT.

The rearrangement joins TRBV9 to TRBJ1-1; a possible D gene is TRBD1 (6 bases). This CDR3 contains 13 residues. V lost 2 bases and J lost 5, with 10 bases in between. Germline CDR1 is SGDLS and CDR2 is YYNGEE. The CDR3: CASSVGGATEAFF. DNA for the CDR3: TGTGCCAGCAGCGTCGGGGGGGCGACTGAAGCTTTCTTT. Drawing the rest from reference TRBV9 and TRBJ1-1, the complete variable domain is DSGVTQTPKHLITATGQRVTLRCSPRSGDLSVYWYQQSLDQGLQFLIQYYNGEERAKGNILERFSAQQFPDLHSELNLSSLELGDSALYFCASSVGGATEAFFGQGTRLTVV.

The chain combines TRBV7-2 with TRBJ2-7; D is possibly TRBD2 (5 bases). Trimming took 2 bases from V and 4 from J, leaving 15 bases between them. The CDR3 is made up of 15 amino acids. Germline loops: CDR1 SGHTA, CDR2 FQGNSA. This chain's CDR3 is CASSLSYGIGYEQYF. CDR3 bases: TGTGCCAGCAGCTTAAGCTACGGGATCGGTTACGAGCAGTACTTC.

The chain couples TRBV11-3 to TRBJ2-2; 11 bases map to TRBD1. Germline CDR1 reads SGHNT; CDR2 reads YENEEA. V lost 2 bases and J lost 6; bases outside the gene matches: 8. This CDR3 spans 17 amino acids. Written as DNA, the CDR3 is TGTGCCAGCAGCTTATACCGGACAGGGGGCCACCCCGGGGAGCTGTTTTTT. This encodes CASSLYRTGGHPGELFF.

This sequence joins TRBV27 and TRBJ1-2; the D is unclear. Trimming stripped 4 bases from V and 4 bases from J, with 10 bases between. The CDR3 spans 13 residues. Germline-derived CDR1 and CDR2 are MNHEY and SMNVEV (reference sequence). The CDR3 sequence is CASSSGSPYGYTF. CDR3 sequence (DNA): TGTGCCAGCAGTTCCGGGTCGCCCTATGGCTACACCTTC.

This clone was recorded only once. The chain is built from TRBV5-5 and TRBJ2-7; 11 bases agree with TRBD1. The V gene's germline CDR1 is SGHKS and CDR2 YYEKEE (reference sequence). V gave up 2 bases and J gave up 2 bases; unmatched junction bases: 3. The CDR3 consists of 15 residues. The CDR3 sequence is CASSFGTGGTYEQYF. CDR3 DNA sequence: TGTGCCAGCAGCTTCGGGACAGGGGGAACCTACGAGCAGTACTTC.

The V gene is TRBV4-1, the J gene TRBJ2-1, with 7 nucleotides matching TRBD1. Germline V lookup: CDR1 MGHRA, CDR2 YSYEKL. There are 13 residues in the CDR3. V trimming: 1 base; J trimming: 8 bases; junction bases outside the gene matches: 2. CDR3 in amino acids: CASSQGGGYEQFF. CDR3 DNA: TGCGCCAGCAGCCAAGGAGGGGGCTATGAGCAGTTCTTC.

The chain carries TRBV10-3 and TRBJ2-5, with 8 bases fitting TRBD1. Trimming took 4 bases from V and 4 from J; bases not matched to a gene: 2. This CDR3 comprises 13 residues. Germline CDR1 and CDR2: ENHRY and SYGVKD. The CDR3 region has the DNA TGTGCCATCAGTGGGACAGGGCCAGAGACCCAGTACTTC. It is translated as CAISGTGPETQYF.

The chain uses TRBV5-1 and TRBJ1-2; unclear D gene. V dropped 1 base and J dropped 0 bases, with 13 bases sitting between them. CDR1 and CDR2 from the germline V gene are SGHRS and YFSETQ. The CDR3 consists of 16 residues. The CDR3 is CASSLSIGRANYGYTF. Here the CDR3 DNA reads TGCGCCAGCAGCTTGTCAATCGGGAGAGCTAACTATGGCTACACCTTC.

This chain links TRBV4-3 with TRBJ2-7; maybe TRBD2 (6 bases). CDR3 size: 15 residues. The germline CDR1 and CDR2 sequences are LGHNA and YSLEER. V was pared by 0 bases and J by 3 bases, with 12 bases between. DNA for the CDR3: TGCGCCAGCAGCCAAGAGGGCGGGATCCTCTACGAGCAGTACTTC. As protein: CASSQEGGILYEQYF.

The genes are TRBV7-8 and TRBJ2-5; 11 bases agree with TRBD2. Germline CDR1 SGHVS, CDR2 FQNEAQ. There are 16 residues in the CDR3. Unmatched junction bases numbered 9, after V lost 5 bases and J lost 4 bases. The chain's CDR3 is CASSNGLAGFIETQYF. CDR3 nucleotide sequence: TGTGCCAGCAGCAACGGACTAGCGGGCTTTATAGAGACCCAGTACTTC.

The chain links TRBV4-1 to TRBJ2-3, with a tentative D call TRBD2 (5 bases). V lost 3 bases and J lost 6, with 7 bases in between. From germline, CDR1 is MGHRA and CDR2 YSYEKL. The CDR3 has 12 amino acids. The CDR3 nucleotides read TGCGCCAGCAGCCACATAGCGGATACGCAGTATTTT. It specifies CASSHIADTQYF.

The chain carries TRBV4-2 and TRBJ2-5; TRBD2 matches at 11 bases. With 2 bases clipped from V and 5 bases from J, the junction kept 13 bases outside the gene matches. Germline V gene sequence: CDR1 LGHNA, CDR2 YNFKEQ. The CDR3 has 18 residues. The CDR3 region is CASSQYGTSGPTRETQYF. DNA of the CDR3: TGTGCCAGCAGCCAATACGGGACTAGCGGACCTACGAGGGAGACCCAGTACTTC.